This T cell receptor beta chain was obtained from a study of regulatory T cells in long-lasting Graves disease (dated by TCRdb to the early 2020s). Regarding the study in general: Antithyroid drugs had been taken for less than 3 months by newly diagnosed Graves' disease patients. A total of roughly 33 samples were covered by TCR sequencing, comprising approximately 13 persistent and some 20 newly diagnosed Graves' disease patients. The study was conducted in China and was registered as a clinical trial. Patients with persistent Graves' disease were compared with patients with newly diagnosed Graves' disease using TCR sequencing and RNA sequencing of peripheral blood.

Sequences MDHEN (CDR1) and SYDVKM (CDR2) are obtained from the germline V gene. The V end loses 5 bases and the J end loses 0 bases, and a stretch of 14 bases separates them. The CDR3 runs 16 residues from the cysteine to the phenylalanine. Kept here is only the CDR3 DNA, which spans 48 bases and is read in frame from base 1. Libraries were constructed by multiplex PCR. The sequencer was an Illumina HiSeq 4000. TCR beta libraries were built with iRepertoire HTBI primers and Arm-PCR amplification of CDR3 regions. Before sequencing, the PCR products underwent gel purification. The original pipeline was this. Gene usage analysis of CDR3 amino acid clonotypes relied on the roughly 64 TRBV and 14 TRBJ segments identified across samples. Filtered high-quality paired reads were merged into contigs using COPE and FqMerger. BLAST was used to align contigs to the IMGT TRBV, TRBD and TRBJ reference genes, and CDR3 was defined following IMGT. Any clonotype with a frequency above 0.1% was counted as a highly expanded clone. Shannon entropy served as the measure of repertoire diversity, while the Gini coefficient captured V-J evenness. Public clonotypes were defined as clonotypes shared by more than one individual. TCRdb cleaned the public reads at Q25 with fastp, built clones with MiXCR and kept in-frame beta chains. Rows merge per CDR3 protein into single entries with the most common DNA and genes. What appears here as the V and J calls and clone size reflects TCRdb's work, not the paper's. The sample data list a few hundred thousand distinct CDR3 sequences, and around 11% of these were observed just once. Under 20% of the sample goes to the ten largest clones.

This clonotype has ten or more counts. This clone's antigen is unknown. No base qualities exist here, and no much larger clone lies one base off it. The time point label of this sample denotes: newly diagnosed GD, antithyroid drugs for less than 3 months. For both TCR sequencing and RNA sequencing, RNA was extracted from PBMCs using TRIzol. The diagnosis of Graves' disease was made according to American Thyroid Association guidelines. Recruitment of patients was carried out at an endocrinology department in Xi'an, China. Each patient gave approximately 10 milliliters of peripheral blood, collected in an EDTA anticoagulant tube. PBMCs were isolated by Ficoll Paque Plus density gradient separation without further T cell sorting. An Agilent 2100 Bioanalyzer and agarose gel were used to check RNA quality, while a NanoDrop 2000 measured RNA concentration. General study outcomes and caveats: A larger number of public clonotypes was shared among persistent patients (more than 2,500) than among newly diagnosed patients (roughly 980). TRBV28, TRBJ1-2 and TRBJ2-5 were preferentially used in persistent disease, while TRBV20-1 and TRBJ2-1 were favored in newly diagnosed disease. Only peripheral blood was studied, because thyroid tissue, the primary lesion, was inaccessible. Lower TCR Shannon entropy and fewer highly expanded clones were observed in persistent Graves' disease patients than in newly diagnosed patients, which suggested clonal expansion. The authors acknowledged the small sample size as a limitation that may reduce accuracy. Only the TCR beta chain was sequenced and analyzed.

These data also formed part of another study, on T cells in Graves' hyperthyroidism and ophthalmopathy. As described in the second report: Graves' hyperthyroidism was defined as stable when no progression to ophthalmopathy occurred over 18 months of follow-up. The hyperthyroidism patients were between 18 and 65 years old and newly diagnosed, with a disease duration of less than 2 months. Patients with uncontrolled infections, other autoimmune diseases, pregnancy or lactation were excluded. Clinical symptoms, serum thyroxine and TRAb, thyroid ultrasound, and orbital computed tomography formed the basis for the diagnoses. The TCR CDR3 was subjected to a first round of RT-PCR using the HTBI primer set and the Qiagen OneStep RT-PCR kit. Blood samples also contained most of the expanded thyroid clonotypes (frequency above 0.001), which suggests that blood repertoires may reflect thyroid immune responses. A model built on a 13 V-J signature distinguished ophthalmopathy from stable hyperthyroidism, reaching over 85% sensitivity and 81.08% specificity in cross-validation and 80%/75% in testing. During validation, the model predicted progression to ophthalmopathy a median of approximately 6.5 months ahead of onset, with 70.59% sensitivity and almost 75% specificity. A discovery cohort of about a hundred patients, roughly 40 with Graves' ophthalmopathy and fewer than 65 with stable Graves' hyperthyroidism, was used to find distinguishing TCR V-J signatures. Whether ophthalmopathy could be predicted prospectively was tested in an independent validation cohort made up of roughly 20 hyperthyroidism patients plus 17 patients who later progressed to ophthalmopathy. The approximately 97 discovery patients were randomly divided into training and test sets at a 7:3 ratio. In addition, the study compared T-cell repertoires in thyroid tissue and in blood from about six Graves' hyperthyroidism patients. Following sampling, methimazole starting at 30 mg daily was given to hyperthyroidism patients, and high-dose intravenous methylprednisolone was given to ophthalmopathy patients. The libraries were constructed in a second round of multiplex PCR and then size-selected and purified. The libraries were sequenced on an Illumina HiSeq2000 using paired-end 100 bp reads. Raw data were processed with SOAPnuke, discarding reads with adapters, uncalled bases, mean Phred below 15, or no exact constant-primer or identifier match. COPE v1.2.5 was used to merge the high-quality paired reads, and each unique nucleotide sequence was defined as a clonotype. MiTCR v1.1 was used to align clonotypes to the IMGT TRBV, TRBD and TRBJ reference segments. Analysis was restricted to V-J combinations with a frequency above 0.0001, which covered roughly 99% of repertoires. The TCS score was defined as the ratio of F50 (clonal expansion) to E x V (chaos), calculated using BLOSUM62-based TCRdist between CDR3 peptides within each V-J. Welch's t-statistics and random forest reduced roughly 530 V-J features to 10 to 15, which were used in a naive Bayes classifier (R e1071). No statistical method was used to set the sample size in advance, and investigators knew the group allocation. The paper describes TCR Vbeta CDR3 sequencing of about 140 peripheral blood samples, made up of under 50 ophthalmopathy patients, roughly 75 hyperthyroidism patients and 17 progressor patients.

Sequencing was performed on peripheral blood mononuclear cells (PBMCs), taken at new diagnosis, from a patient treated with antithyroid drugs. The source is a woman aged 18-29 years with Graves disease. Donor details come from another sample of the same person, matched by shared clones. Rearrangement joined TRBV28 to TRBJ2-1; the D gene remains uncertain. The CDR3 protein sequence reads: CASSTRLRGSYNEQFF. Here is the DNA: TGTGCCAGCAGTACCAGGCTACGCGGCTCCTACAATGAGCAGTTCTTC.